This T cell receptor (beta chain) was observed in a study of somatic mutations in cytotoxic T cells in rheumatoid arthritis. Profiling relied on immunoSEQ multiplex PCR, and the TCRdb table lists in-frame clones only, not all of them. The data contain more than 9,500 clones, 80% to 85% of them singletons. CDR3 size: 15 residues. Between the trimmed V and J ends, which lost 4 bases and 1 base, there was a span of 13 bases. Per the germline V gene, CDR1 is SGHVS and CDR2 is FQNEAQ. The J gene is TRBJ2-5, the V gene TRBV7-8; D remains ambiguous. The sequenced sample consisted of CD8+ T cells sorted from blood. This receptor was taken from a woman in her sixties or seventies in good health. CDR3 residues: CASSSRGGGQETQYF. The CDR3 DNA is TGTGCCAGCAGCTCCCGCGGCGGCGGCCAAGAGACCCAGTACTTC.